The 32 T cell receptor beta chains given below trace back to one sample, sequenced in a study of blood T cell repertoires in COVID-19 (dated by TCRdb to about 2020). Libraries came from the immunoSEQ multiplex PCR assay. TCRdb holds this immuneACCESS table with in-frame rearrangements only. Some clones are missing; in checked studies, unresolved V genes explain under half, and the rest has no known cause. The sample profile shows under 450,000 clones; 65% to 90% of them were found once. The leading ten clones occupy just over 7% of the sample. Sequencing used peripheral blood. The receptors shown here come from an older woman with COVID-19, enrolled during active disease.

The rearrangement links TRBV18 to TRBJ2-7, with 10 positions matching TRBD2. Germline V lookup: CDR1 KGHSH, CDR2 LQKENI. V lost 2 bases and J lost 0; bases outside the gene matches: 4. CDR3 length: 16 amino acids. In DNA, the CDR3 is TGTGCCAGCTCACCATATTGGACTAGCGGCTCCTACGAGCAGTACTTC. The encoded protein is CASSPYWTSGSYEQYF.

The rearrangement uses TRBV5-4 and TRBJ2-3; 11 positions match TRBD2. Germline V lookup: CDR1 SGHNT, CDR2 YYREEE (reference sequence). The CDR3 covers 16 residues. Trimming removed 4 bases from V and 2 bases from J; junction bases left unmatched: 6. CDR3 loop: CASSTGTSGYTDTQYF. CDR3 in DNA: TGTGCCAGCAGCACGGGGACTAGCGGCTACACAGATACGCAGTATTTT.

The chain joins TRBV4-2 to TRBJ1-4, with D possibly TRBD1 on 5 matching bases. The CDR3 spans 17 residues. CDR1 and CDR2 (germline): LGHNA, YNFKEQ. V gave up 0 bases and J gave up 8 bases, with 19 bases separating them. CDR3 bases: TGTGCCAGCAGCCAAGATCTATCTTGGGCCCGGGGGGAAAAACTGTTTTTT. This sequence encodes CASSQDLSWARGEKLFF.

The chain joins TRBV5-4 to TRBJ1-2; 9 nucleotides match TRBD1. After removal of 1 base from V and 7 bases from J, the junction contained 8 bases not matched to a gene. The CDR3 length is 15 residues. Per germline, CDR1 SGHNT and CDR2 YYREEE (reference sequence). The CDR3 DNA follows: TGTGCCAGCAGCTTGTTTGGGGACAGGGTAATTGGCTACACCTTC. Protein: CASSLFGDRVIGYTF.

This CDR3 reads CASSPTSGYPKETQYF. CDR3 in DNA: TGTGCCAGCAGCCCGACTAGCGGTTACCCCAAAGAGACCCAGTACTTC. The rearrangement uses TRBV11-2 and TRBJ2-5; TRBD2 aligns across 9 bases. In germline, CDR1 is SGHAT, CDR2 FQNNGV. Trimming took 5 bases from V and 3 from J; bases not matched to a gene: 10. The CDR3 is made up of 16 amino acids.

The J gene is TRBJ1-2, the V gene TRBV19; 10 bases match TRBD1. The CDR3 runs to 14 residues. Germline V gives CDR1 LNHDA, CDR2 SQIVND (reference sequence). With V trimmed by 1 base and J by 6 bases, 2 bases remained unmatched. As DNA, the CDR3 is TGTGCCAGTAGTATAGGACAGGGGGCGAATGGCTACACCTTC. It is translated as CASSIGQGANGYTF.

CDR3 bases: TGTGCCAGCAGGCCCCAGGGCGCAGTATATGGTGGCTACACCTTC. The encoded protein is CASRPQGAVYGGYTF. V usage is TRBV2 and J usage is TRBJ1-2; D perhaps matches TRBD1 (5 bases). The CDR3 totals 15 residues. CDR1 and CDR2 (germline): SNHLY, FYNNEI. V lost 6 bases and J 7 bases, leaving 21 bases between the germline ends.

This rearrangement joins TRBV27 to TRBJ2-5; maybe TRBD2 (7 bases). Germline V gives CDR1 MNHEY, CDR2 SMNVEV (reference sequence). The CDR3 sequence is 15 residues long. The V gene lost 3 bases and the J gene lost 2 bases, with 13 bases spanning the gap. This CDR3 is CASSFSGGPQETQYF. DNA for the CDR3: TGTGCCAGCAGTTTCTCCGGGGGGCCACAAGAGACCCAGTACTTC.

This sequence joins TRBV3-1 (or the pseudogene TRBV3-2) and TRBJ1-5; possibly TRBD1 for D (5 bases). The germline V and J ends were trimmed by 4 bases and 4 bases, with 14 bases remaining between them. Germline CDR1 reads LGHDT; CDR2 reads YNNKEL (reference sequence). This CDR3 contains 15 residues. The CDR3 DNA follows: TGTGCCAGCAGCCCCAGGGATGACGGGAATCAGCCCCAGCATTTT. This gives the protein CASSPRDDGNQPQHF.

This sequence joins TRBV14 and TRBJ1-2, with 7 bases fitting TRBD1. The CDR3 is 13 amino acids. V gave up 2 bases and J gave up 5 bases; unmatched junction bases: 2. CDR1 and CDR2 (germline): SGHDN, FVKESK. CDR3 in amino acids: CASSQRGLYGYTF. In DNA form, the CDR3 reads TGTGCCAGCAGCCAAAGGGGGCTTTATGGCTACACCTTC. Together with reference TRBV14 and TRBJ1-2, the CDR3 gives the full variable domain: EAGVTQFPSHSVIEKGQTVTLRCDPISGHDNLYWYRRVMGKEIKFLLHFVKESKQDESGMPNNRFLAERTGGTYSTLKVQPAELEDSGVYFCASSQRGLYGYTFGSGTRLTVV.

The V call is TRBV3-1 (or the pseudogene TRBV3-2), the J call TRBJ1-3, with TRBD1 matching 7 bases. The junction had 3 bases not matched to a gene; V was cut back by 3 bases and J by 4 bases. The CDR3 contains 14 residues. Germline V CDR1 and CDR2: LGHDT, YNNKEL (reference sequence). The CDR3 sequence: CASSQGTAGNTIYF. In DNA form, the CDR3 reads TGTGCCAGCAGCCAGGGGACAGCGGGAAACACCATATATTTT.

The chain has TRBV2 and TRBJ1-1; tentatively, D is TRBD1 (6 bases). The V end was cut by 8 bases, the J end by 6 bases, with 10 bases between. Germline assignment: CDR1 SNHLY and CDR2 FYNNEI. The CDR3 runs to 11 residues. The CDR3 DNA reads as TGTGCCAGCCCAGGGGTGGCTGAAGCTTTCTTT. Translated, it gives CASPGVAEAFF.

The chain couples TRBV4-3 to TRBJ1-2; TRBD1 matches at 8 bases. This CDR3 has 16 residues. V shed 1 base, J shed 7 bases, and the junction held 11 bases outside the gene matches. Germline CDR1 LGHNA, CDR2 YSLEER. CDR3 in DNA: TGCGCCAGCAGCCAAGCTGGACAGGGAATATCCCGTGGCTACACCTTC. It yields the protein CASSQAGQGISRGYTF.

The rearrangement uses TRBV11-2 and TRBJ1-6; D is unresolved. V lost 3 bases and J lost 5, with 8 bases in between. CDR1 SGHAT and CDR2 FQNNGV come from the germline V gene. The CDR3 has 14 amino acids. Here the CDR3 DNA reads TGTGCCAGCAGCTTGACACAAAATAATTCACCCCTCCACTTT. Its protein product is CASSLTQNNSPLHF.

The chain couples TRBV15 to TRBJ2-2; D gene ambiguous. V shed 0 bases and J shed 4 bases, with 6 bases lying between them. The germline CDR1 and CDR2 sequences are LNHNV and YYDKDF (reference sequence). This CDR3 has 14 residues. For the CDR3, the DNA is TGTGCCACCAGCAGAGATCGACTCACCGGGGAGCTGTTTTTT. This sequence encodes CATSRDRLTGELFF.

This chain connects TRBV5-1 to TRBJ1-1; a weak D match, TRBD1 (5 bases). V lost 6 bases and J 0 bases, leaving 12 bases between the germline ends. This CDR3 region has 14 residues. Germline V lookup: CDR1 SGHRS, CDR2 YFSETQ. The CDR3 protein is CASKVRTLNTEAFF. The CDR3 DNA is TGCGCCAGCAAGGTCCGGACACTGAACACTGAAGCTTTCTTT. The full variable domain, with the rest looked up from reference TRBV5-1 and TRBJ1-1, is KAGVTQTPRYLIKTRGQQVTLSCSPISGHRSVSWYQQTPGQGLQFLFEYFSETQRNKGNFPGRFSGRQFSNSRSEMNVSTLELGDSALYLCASKVRTLNTEAFFGQGTRLTVV.

This clone was observed a few times. V usage is TRBV7-6 and J usage is TRBJ2-3; D not resolved. CDR1 SGHVS and CDR2 FNYEAQ come from the germline V gene. The CDR3 is 16 amino acids. Trimming took 1 base from V and 2 from J, leaving 13 bases between them. The DNA of the CDR3 is TGTGCCAGCAGCTTAGATCGTCTAACCTTCACAGATACGCAGTATTTT. Protein: CASSLDRLTFTDTQYF. Combining the CDR3 with reference TRBV7-6 and TRBJ2-3 gives the whole variable domain GAGVSQSPRYKVTKRGQDVALRCDPISGHVSLYWYRQALGQGPEFLTYFNYEAQQDKSGLPNDRFSAERPEGSISTLTIQRTEQRDSAMYRCASSLDRLTFTDTQYFGPGTRLTVL.

The chain has TRBV7-9 and TRBJ1-3; D remains ambiguous. Germline V gives CDR1 SEHNR, CDR2 FQNEAQ (reference sequence). The CDR3 runs 16 residues. Trimming took 7 bases from V and 0 from J, leaving 16 bases between them. The DNA of the CDR3 is TGTGCCAGCACCCGTCGAGGGAGCTACTCTGGAAACACCATATATTTT. Its translation: CASTRRGSYSGNTIYF.

This sequence joins TRBV5-4 and TRBJ1-2, with TRBD1 matching over 7 bases. V lost 10 bases and J lost 14; bases outside the gene matches: 11. The CDR3 totals 10 residues. Germline loops: CDR1 SGHNT, CDR2 YYREEE (reference sequence). CDR3 in amino acids: CAAGTALLTF. Written as DNA, the CDR3 is TGTGCCGCCGGGACAGCACTACTAACCTTC.

The chain has TRBV27 and TRBJ2-7; 9 nucleotides match TRBD1. Looked up from germline, CDR1 is MNHEY and CDR2 is SMNVEV (reference sequence). This CDR3 spans 11 amino acids. V was pared by 10 bases and J by 6 bases, with 4 bases of the junction left unmatched. CDR3 nucleotide sequence: TGTGCCACTTCGGACAGGGGCGAGCAGTACTTC. Translated: CATSDRGEQYF.

This chain links TRBV5-4 with TRBJ2-3, with TRBD2 identical over 7 bases. The CDR3 has 15 amino acids. V lost 2 bases to trimming and J lost 1 base; unmatched junction nucleotides: 4. Germline V gene sequence: CDR1 SGHNT, CDR2 YYREEE (reference sequence). CDR3 sequence reads: CASSFRSGGTDTQYF. Here the CDR3 DNA reads TGTGCCAGCAGCTTTCGCAGCGGGGGCACAGATACGCAGTATTTT.

CDR3 DNA: TGTGCCAGTAGTAGGAGGGACGTAAGAAACACTGAAGCTTTCTTT. Translated, it gives CASSRRDVRNTEAFF. The chain couples TRBV19 to TRBJ1-1, with a possible D match to TRBD1 (5 bases). Germline V gene data show CDR1 as LNHDA and CDR2 as SQIVND (reference sequence). Trimming stripped 4 bases from V and 2 bases from J, with 14 bases between. CDR3 length: 15 residues.

The V and J genes are TRBV7-9 and TRBJ1-4; D might be TRBD1 (5 bases). CDR1 and CDR2 (germline): SEHNR, FQNEAQ (reference sequence). CDR3 size: 17 residues. Trimming removed 1 base at V and 0 bases at J, with 12 bases between. The CDR3 loop is CASSLGQGLTTNEKLFF. The DNA for the CDR3 is TGTGCCAGCAGCTTAGGGCAGGGCCTCACAACTAATGAAAAACTGTTTTTT.

This clone was detected a few times. The chain links TRBV2 to TRBJ2-6, with 8 bases that match TRBD1. The CDR3 length is 17 residues. Germline V gives CDR1 SNHLY, CDR2 FYNNEI. V shed 5 bases, J shed 1 base, and the junction held 7 bases outside the gene matches. Here the CDR3 reads CASSLGQGLSGANVLTF. The CDR3 DNA sequence: TGTGCCAGCAGTCTAGGACAGGGACTTTCTGGGGCCAACGTCCTGACTTTC.

This chain links TRBV3-1 (or the pseudogene TRBV3-2) with TRBJ2-2, with a possible D match to TRBD2 (6 bases). Looked up from germline, CDR1 is LGHDT and CDR2 is YNNKEL (reference sequence). This CDR3 contains 15 residues. V lost 3 bases, J lost 4 bases, and 12 bases lay in between. In nucleotides, the CDR3 is TGTGCCAGCAGCCAGGGAGGCAGACCCACCGGGGAGCTGTTTTTT. Its protein product is CASSQGGRPTGELFF.

V and J are TRBV19 and TRBJ1-1, with D unclear. Germline CDR1 LNHDA, CDR2 SQIVND (reference sequence). The length of the CDR3 is 12 residues. V was cut by 5 bases and J by 11 bases, with 15 bases left in between. This CDR3 reads CASSFLEGRAFF. DNA of the CDR3: TGTGCCAGTAGTTTCCTCGAAGGGAGGGCTTTCTTT. Full variable domain (outside the CDR3, taken from reference TRBV19 and TRBJ1-1): DGGITQSPKYLFRKEGQNVTLSCEQNLNHDAMYWYRQDPGQGLRLIYYSQIVNDFQKGDIAEGYSVSREKKESFPLTVTSAQKNPTAFYLCASSFLEGRAFFGQGTRLTVV.

J is TRBJ2-1 and V is TRBV5-1, with a tentative D call TRBD2 (6 bases). Germline V gene lookup returns CDR1 SGHRS and CDR2 YFSETQ. The V and J ends lost 4 bases and 6 bases respectively, with 17 bases between them. The CDR3 runs to 15 residues. CDR3 in DNA: TGCGCCAGCAGCGATCTAGCGAACTACCCCAATGAGCAGTTCTTC. This translates into CASSDLANYPNEQFF.

V usage is TRBV7-2 and J usage is TRBJ2-7; perhaps TRBD2 as D (7 bases). Per germline, CDR1 SGHTA and CDR2 FQGNSA. V lost 5 bases to trimming and J lost 1 base, with 15 bases between them. The CDR3 is 15 residues long. CDR3 protein: CASSTQGGASYEQYF. DNA for the CDR3: TGTGCCAGCAGCACCCAAGGGGGGGCGTCCTACGAGCAGTACTTC.

This chain joins TRBV5-4 and TRBJ2-1, with 10 bases matching TRBD1. The CDR3 consists of 15 residues. Germline CDR1 reads SGHNT; CDR2 reads YYREEE (reference sequence). The V and J ends lost 5 bases and 6 bases, in that order; junction bases with no gene match: 8. DNA for the CDR3: TGTGCCAGCAGTTATCCGGGACAGGGGCTCAATGAGCAGTTCTTC. It specifies CASSYPGQGLNEQFF.

This chain links TRBV12-3 or TRBV12-4 with TRBJ2-5; D unclear. Trimming took 3 bases from V and 3 from J, leaving 5 bases between them. This CDR3 spans 12 amino acids. CDR3 DNA sequence: TGTGCCAGCAGTTTTAGAAAAGAGACCCAGTACTTC. Protein product: CASSFRKETQYF.

The CDR3 bases are TGTGCCAGCAGCATGGACAGGGTTAGGAATTCACCCCTCCACTTT. This translates into CASSMDRVRNSPLHF. The V gene is TRBV7-3, the J gene TRBJ1-6; TRBD1 matches at 8 bases. The J segment lost 7 bases and the V segment lost 5 bases, leaving 7 bases of the junction unmatched. The CDR3 spans 15 residues. Germline CDR1 SGHTA, CDR2 FQGTGA.

This clone showed up just once. This sequence joins TRBV6-2 or TRBV6-3 and TRBJ2-3; the match to TRBD1 covers 7 bases. J was trimmed by 2 bases and V by 2 bases; bases with no gene match: 7. Germline V CDR1 and CDR2: MNHEY, SVGEGT. The CDR3 runs 16 residues. The CDR3 reads CASSYGRDRLTDTQYF. CDR3 bases: TGTGCCAGCAGTTACGGTAGGGACAGACTCACAGATACGCAGTATTTT.